What follows are 5 T cell receptor beta chains derived from one specimen sequenced in a study of T cell responses to AZD1222 COVID-19 vaccine. The data were produced by immunoSEQ multiplex PCR, yet TCRdb's version contains in-frame clones alone and is incomplete. The profile shows about 100,000 clones, over 75% of them singletons. Here the sequenced sample was peripheral blood, taken on day 0 of AZD1222 vaccination. The origin of the receptors is an adult in good health.

This rearrangement joins TRBV6-5 to TRBJ2-7; D might be TRBD2 (6 bases). The CDR3 is 16 residues long. With 2 bases removed from V and 4 bases from J, the gap between germline ends came to 18 bases. Germline CDR1 is MNHEY and CDR2 is SVGAGI. The CDR3 DNA reads TGTGCCAGCAGTTACACCACGGGGGACTCGACGTACGAGCAGTACTTC. Protein product: CASSYTTGDSTYEQYF.

This chain connects TRBV2 to TRBJ1-2; tentative D call: TRBD1 (5 bases). Looked up from germline, CDR1 is SNHLY and CDR2 is FYNNEI. This CDR3 has 14 amino acids. Trimming shortened V by 11 bases and J by 0 bases, and 16 bases separated the two germline ends. The CDR3 sequence: CAGGIGQSNYGYTF. For the CDR3, the DNA is TGTGCCGGGGGAATAGGGCAGTCTAACTATGGCTACACCTTC.

V usage is TRBV30 and J usage is TRBJ2-1; D gene ambiguous. V lost 2 bases and J lost 2, with 7 bases in between. Germline CDR1 is GTSNPN and CDR2 is SVGIG (reference sequence). The CDR3 runs 13 residues. CDR3: CAWSPRTYNEQFF. CDR3 in DNA: TGTGCCTGGAGTCCTAGGACCTACAATGAGCAGTTCTTC.

The chain has TRBV5-1 and TRBJ1-1, with 11 bases aligning to TRBD1. Germline assignment: CDR1 SGHRS and CDR2 YFSETQ. The CDR3 consists of 16 residues. The ends lost 6 bases at V and 1 base at J; junction bases unmatched: 8. In nucleotides, the CDR3 is TGCGCCAGCAAACTGCGGACAGGGGGCCAGAACACTGAAGCTTTCTTT. Translated, it gives CASKLRTGGQNTEAFF.

The V gene is TRBV7-9, the J gene TRBJ2-1; the D gene is possibly TRBD2 (5 bases). This CDR3 contains 16 residues. Trimming left V 1 base short and J 7 bases short, with 17 bases between. Germline lookup yields CDR1 SEHNR and CDR2 FQNEAQ (reference sequence). The CDR3 here is CASSLDRGYFRNEQFF. DNA of the CDR3: TGTGCCAGCAGCTTAGACCGGGGATACTTTAGGAATGAGCAGTTCTTC.